Sequencing of this T cell receptor beta chain was carried out in a study of shared clonotypes between healthy human individuals. CD45RO negativity and positive selection for CCR7 defined naive CD8 cells, a population that excluded terminally differentiated effector memory CD45RA+ cells. The repertoire was sequenced with immunoSEQ multiplex PCR; TCRdb's copy has only in-frame clones and lacks some. This table holds about 820,000 clones, almost 95% found once. CDR3 size: 16 residues. Trimming left V 4 bases short and J 0 bases short, with 12 bases between. Looked up from germline, CDR1 is MDHEN and CDR2 is SYDVKM.

What was sequenced was naive CD8+ T cells sorted from blood. J is TRBJ2-2 and V is TRBV28; D gene ambiguous. The clonotype comes from a man aged 25-40 years in good health. The CDR3 DNA sequence: TGTGCCAGCAGTTCCGACCCGGAAGCGAACACCGGGGAGCTGTTTTTT. Its translation is CASSSDPEANTGELFF.